The 8 T cell receptor beta chains below come from one sample, sequenced in a study of vaccination and CD4 T cells after COVID-19. Noted treatment: roughly ten-day PBMC culture with coronavirus spike peptide pools or control peptides (ViraFEST assay). The unexposed donor's CD4+ T cells were collected before the COVID-19 pandemic (2011-2018). With the Oncomine TCR Beta short-read assay, DNA from cultured CD4+ T cells was sequenced. From CD4+ T cells that had been cultured, genomic DNA was extracted. TCRdb re-analysed the PCR reads in MiXCR, keeping a single row per CDR3 protein. The sample gives fewer than 11,000 distinct CDR3 sequences, approximately 31% of which show up once; 10% to 15% is in the top ten. The antigens these receptors bind are not known. Sample: CD4+ T cells from blood, cultured in vitro. Receptors originate from a human donor in good health.

V gene TRBV20-1 combines with J gene TRBJ2-1; D possibly corresponds to TRBD1 (6 bases). The CDR3 sequence is 19 residues long. The V end lost 2 bases, the J end lost 2 bases, and 25 bases lay between the germline ends. CDR1 is DFQATT, CDR2 SNEGSKA, per germline (reference sequence). The CDR3 sequence: CSARPPLKGVDSPYNEQFF. CDR3 nucleotides: TGCAGTGCTAGACCTCCCTTAAAGGGGGTCGATTCACCCTACAATGAGCAGTTCTTC.

V and J are TRBV6-5 and TRBJ2-1; TRBD2 matches at 9 bases. CDR1 and CDR2 (germline): MNHEY, SVGAGI. The CDR3 has 15 residues. V lost 4 bases and J lost 6; bases outside the gene matches: 7. The CDR3 loop is CASSLIAGDINEQFF. In DNA, the CDR3 is TGTGCCAGCAGTTTGATAGCGGGAGACATCAATGAGCAGTTCTTC.

This clonotype has only a few counts. The chain carries TRBV9 and TRBJ2-5; D is perhaps TRBD2 (7 bases). This CDR3 region has 14 residues. Germline V gene lookup returns CDR1 SGDLS and CDR2 YYNGEE. Trimming shortened V by 5 bases and J by 7 bases, and 18 bases separated the two germline ends. CDR3 amino acids: CASSAAGEGGTQYF. The CDR3 DNA follows: TGTGCCAGCAGTGCGGCGGGAGAGGGGGGGACCCAGTACTTC.

J is TRBJ2-1 and V is TRBV20-1; D could derive from TRBD1 or TRBD2 (6 bases each). The V end lost 6 bases, the J end lost 7 bases, and 13 bases lay between the germline ends. The CDR3 has 12 residues. Germline loops: CDR1 DFQATT, CDR2 SNEGSKA (reference sequence). The CDR3, as DNA: TGCAGTGCCGAAGGGGGGCGAAATGAGCAGTTCTTC. Amino acids: CSAEGGRNEQFF.

V and J are TRBV14 and TRBJ2-7, with a weak D call TRBD1 (5 bases). Trimming stripped 0 bases from V and 2 bases from J, with 20 bases between. The CDR3 has 18 amino acids. Germline CDR1 and CDR2: SGHDN and FVKESK. CDR3 sequence reads: CASSQEGALWGVAYEQYF. Here the CDR3 DNA reads TGTGCCAGCAGCCAAGAAGGGGCTTTGTGGGGTGTAGCCTACGAGCAGTACTTC. Together with reference TRBV14 and TRBJ2-7, the CDR3 gives the full variable domain: EAGVTQFPSHSVIEKGQTVTLRCDPISGHDNLYWYRRVMGKEIKFLLHFVKESKQDESGMPNNRFLAERTGGTYSTLKVQPAELEDSGVYFCASSQEGALWGVAYEQYFGPGTRLTVT.

The V gene is TRBV4-1, the J gene TRBJ2-3, with TRBD1 identical over 7 bases. The CDR3 has 16 residues. Trimming removed 0 bases from V and 1 base from J; junction bases left unmatched: 4. The germline V gene has CDR1 MGHRA and CDR2 YSYEKL. This CDR3 is CASSQDNTGGTDTQYF. DNA of the CDR3: TGCGCCAGCAGCCAAGATAACACAGGGGGCACAGATACGCAGTATTTT.

This rearrangement joins TRBV4-2 to TRBJ2-1; TRBD2 matches 9 bases. The germline V gene has CDR1 LGHNA and CDR2 YNFKEQ. This CDR3 is 17 amino acids long. V trimming: 2 bases; J trimming: 7 bases; junction bases outside the gene matches: 12. CDR3 in amino acids: CASSQFPAGGPRNEQFF. The DNA of the CDR3 is TGTGCCAGCAGCCAATTTCCGGCGGGAGGGCCCAGGAATGAGCAGTTCTTC.

This chain joins TRBV28 and TRBJ2-3; 8 nucleotides line up with TRBD2. Germline loops: CDR1 MDHEN, CDR2 SYDVKM. This CDR3 contains 14 residues. The ends lost 2 bases at V and 6 bases at J; junction bases unmatched: 4. The CDR3: CASSLTSGPDTQYF. CDR3 DNA: TGTGCCAGCAGTTTAACTAGCGGACCCGATACGCAGTATTTT.